The T cell receptor (beta chain) under discussion was sequenced for a study of tumor and adjacent non-tumor tissue in lung cancer. Overall study: There were some 11 adenocarcinoma, a couple of squamous cell carcinoma and 1 small cell lung cancer cases.

A modified ARM-PCR protocol with three rounds of nested PCR amplified TCRbeta. TCRdb called the multiplex PCR reads again in MiXCR, with one record for every CDR3 protein. The sample includes about 110,000 distinct CDR3 sequences, around 57% seen only once; the top ten take 15% to 20%. The table lists this clonotype with a few counts. CDR1 is SGHDN, CDR2 FVKESK, per germline. This CDR3 has 15 residues. V was trimmed by 1 base and J by 4 bases, leaving 14 bases between them. The template was RNA from unsorted bulk tissue. This non-tumor lung sample came from over 3 cm beyond the tumor edge. This chain uses TRBV14 with TRBJ2-7; D could derive from TRBD1 or TRBD2 (5 bases each). The receptor was isolated from a man in his 60s with non-small cell lung cancer. The sequencing input was distant non-tumor lung tissue. CDR3 sequence reads: CASSQATGTQYEQYF. CDR3 DNA sequence: TGTGCCAGCAGCCAAGCTACCGGGACCCAATACGAGCAGTACTTC.